These 7 T cell receptor beta chains came from one sample sequenced in a study of technical replicates of blood from several donors. The assay was immunoSEQ multiplex PCR, and TCRdb's table has in-frame clones only and misses some. This table holds about 82,000 clones, roughly 92% found once. Source material: T cells isolated from PBMCs. Source of these receptors: a human donor in good health.

This rearrangement joins TRBV2 to TRBJ2-4, with 11 bases aligning to TRBD1. The germline gives CDR1 SNHLY, CDR2 FYNNEI. This CDR3 contains 14 residues. V was clipped by 5 bases and J by 6 bases; unmatched bases: 3. The chain's CDR3 is CASSTGTGGNIQYF. The CDR3 region has the DNA TGTGCCAGCAGTACCGGGACAGGGGGAAACATTCAGTACTTC.

This chain links TRBV6-6 with TRBJ1-2; tentative D call: TRBD1 (6 bases). The V and J ends lost 3 bases and 8 bases respectively, with 16 bases between them. Per the germline V gene, CDR1 is MNHNY and CDR2 is SVGAGI (reference sequence). The CDR3 loop spans 14 amino acids. The CDR3 coding sequence is TGTGCCAGCAGTTATCGATCCTCAGGGGAAGGCTACACCTTC. Translated: CASSYRSSGEGYTF.

The rearrangement joins TRBV28 to TRBJ2-7; D unresolved. Trimming removed 1 base at V and 4 bases at J, with 20 bases between. There are 17 residues in the CDR3. Germline V gives CDR1 MDHEN, CDR2 SYDVKM. In DNA, the CDR3 is TGTGCCAGCAGTTTATTTGGTAGCCCACAACTCTCGTACGAGCAGTACTTC. Translated, it gives CASSLFGSPQLSYEQYF.

The V and J genes are TRBV7-9 and TRBJ1-1; TRBD1 might be the D (6 bases). Trimming pared 5 bases from V and 0 bases from J, leaving 13 bases between. CDR3 length: 15 residues. Germline assignment: CDR1 SEHNR and CDR2 FQNEAQ (reference sequence). The CDR3 DNA reads TGTGCCAGCAGCAGCCTAGGACAGCTGAACACTGAAGCTTTCTTT. It is translated as CASSSLGQLNTEAFF.

CDR3 DNA: TGTGCCAGCAGCCCTGGACTAGCCGCCTACGAGCAGTACTTC. Residues: CASSPGLAAYEQYF. The rearrangement joins TRBV14 to TRBJ2-7; TRBD2 matches 8 bases. The CDR3 is 14 residues long. Germline CDR1 and CDR2: SGHDN and FVKESK. The V segment lost 4 bases and the J segment 2 bases; nucleotides outside the gene matches: 4.

The chain combines TRBV10-1 with TRBJ1-5, with D unclear. Germline loops: CDR1 WNHNN, CDR2 SYGVQD (reference sequence). The CDR3 covers 14 residues. The V end lost 5 bases, the J end lost 3 bases, and 11 bases lay between the germline ends. CDR3 nucleotides: TGCGCCAGCAGTCCGACGGGATCCAATCAGCCCCAGCATTTT. Protein: CASSPTGSNQPQHF.

This chain joins TRBV10-3 and TRBJ1-1, with a possible D match to TRBD1 (5 bases). V was cut by 6 bases and J by 1 base, with 12 bases left in between. The CDR3 sequence is 14 residues long. Looked up from germline, CDR1 is ENHRY and CDR2 is SYGVKD. CDR3 in amino acids: CAIRMDNQNTEAFF. DNA of the CDR3: TGTGCCATCAGGATGGACAACCAGAACACTGAAGCTTTCTTT.